Listed below are T cell receptor beta chains from one sample, sequenced in a study of cytomegalovirus exposure and HLA in healthy donors. Sequencing used immunoSEQ multiplex PCR; TCRdb keeps in-frame clones, though not all of them. The sample carries 85,000 to 100,000 clones, approximately 63% recorded once. Sequencing was performed on PBMCs. The receptors come from a woman in her twenties or thirties in good health and CMV-seronegative. CDR3s include the opening cysteine and the closing phenylalanine or tryptophan. A D gene is named only where the DNA matches it firmly. A clone size is listed for some rows: how often the clone was seen (once, few, many), or a class if it is expanded.

TRBJ2-1 NA TRBV27 NA TGTGCCAGCAGTATTCTAGCGCGGAGCTCCTACAATGAGCAGTTCTTC CASSILARSSYNEQFF
TRBJ1-5 NA TRBV5-5 NA TGTGCCAGCAGCTTGGTAAGGGGGGGGCAGCCCCAGCATTTT CASSLVRGGQPQHF
TRBJ2-7 NA TRBV5-1 TRBD1 TGCGCCAGCAGCCCGACAGGGGGCCCCTACGAGCAGTACTTC CASSPTGGPYEQYF
TRBJ1-2 once TRBV15 NA TGTGCCACCAGCAGAGAACCGGTTAACTATGGCTACACCTTC CATSREPVNYGYTF
TRBJ2-7 NA TRBV5-1 TRBD1 TGCGCCAGCAGCACGTACGGGACAGGGGACTACGAGCAGTACTTC CASSTYGTGDYEQYF
TRBJ1-2 NA TRBV19 NA TGTGCCAGTAGGGTGCAAACAGATTTCTATGGCTACACCTTC CASRVQTDFYGYTF
TRBJ1-2 NA TRBV9 NA TGTGCCAGCAGCGTAGTTCCAGGGTTGGCTGGGGGCTACACCTTC CASSVVPGLAGGYTF
TRBJ1-1 few TRBV2 NA TGTGCCAGCAGTGCCCCGAGTCCTAGTACTGAAGCTTTCTTT CASSAPSPSTEAFF
TRBJ2-7 few TRBV30 TRBD2 TGTGCCTACGCCGGACTAGCGGGAGGTTGGTCCTACGAGCAGTACTTC CAYAGLAGGWSYEQYF
TRBJ1-1 NA TRBV28 NA TGTGCCAGCACCTTAATGGCCGGGAGAAAGAACACTGAAGCTTTCTTT CASTLMAGRKNTEAFF
TRBJ1-3 NA TRBV7-8 NA TGTGCCAGCAGCTCCGGGACTGCCTCTGGAAACACCATATATTTT CASSSGTASGNTIYF
TRBJ1-2 NA TRBV5-6 TRBD1 TGTGCCAGCAGCTTGGCGGCAGGGGGCAAGGGCTACACCTTC CASSLAAGGKGYTF
TRBJ1-1 once TRBV29-1 NA TGCAGCGTTGTATTGGGGGCGAACACTGAAGCTTTCTTT CSVVLGANTEAFF
TRBJ2-5 NA TRBV27 TRBD1 TGTGCCAGCAGTGAGACAGGGCTTGTTGGGGAGACCCAGTACTTC CASSETGLVGETQYF
TRBJ1-4 NA TRBV4-2 NA TGTGCCAGCAGCCAAGATTTGCGGGGGACTAATGAAAAACTGTTTTTT CASSQDLRGTNEKLFF
TRBJ2-3 NA TRBV21-1 NA TGTGCCAGCGGCCGGGACAGGGGTTGTAATACGCAGTATTTT CASGRDRGCNTQYF
TRBJ1-1 NA TRBV30 NA TGTGCCTGGAGGGCACAGGGGAACACTGAAGCTTTCTTT CAWRAQGNTEAFF
TRBJ1-5 NA TRBV5-1 NA TGCGCCAGCAGCTTGGATCCGGGGCAGCCCCAGCATTTT CASSLDPGQPQHF
TRBJ2-1 NA TRBV6-1 TRBD1 TGTGCCTGCAGTGCCGAGACAGGGATGGGCCAGCAGTTCTTC CACSAETGMGQQFF
TRBJ2-3 few TRBV7-3 TRBD2 TGTGCCAGCAGCTCCGCATCAGCGGGGGGCACAGATACGCAGTATTTT CASSSASAGGTDTQYF
TRBJ1-4 few TRBV5-6 NA TGTGCCAGCAGCCTCACAGGAGCCCTTAATGAAAAACTGTTTTTT CASSLTGALNEKLFF
TRBJ2-3 NA TRBV5-1 NA TGCGCCAGCAGCCGACGGGGTGGCACAGATACGCAGTATTTT CASSRRGGTDTQYF
TRBJ2-7 NA TRBV5-5 TRBD2 TGTGCCAGCAGCGATACTACTAGCGGGGGCAACGAGCAGTACTTC CASSDTTSGGNEQYF